This TCR beta chain was identified during a study of blood T cell repertoires in COVID-19. CDR1 is SGHRS and CDR2 is YFSETQ in the germline V gene. V trimming: 3 bases; J trimming: 5 bases; junction bases outside the gene matches: 3. This CDR3 has 14 amino acids. The protocol was immunoSEQ multiplex PCR, while the TCRdb copy is restricted to in-frame clones and leaves out a portion. The repertoire holds 300,000 or so clones, with 90% to 95% as singletons. This chain links TRBV5-1 with TRBJ2-3; 10 bases are shared with TRBD2. The receptor was derived from a young woman with COVID-19, enrolled during active disease. Sequenced sample: peripheral blood. The CDR3 region has the DNA TGCGCCAGCAGCTCGGGACTAGCGAGAGATACGCAGTATTTT. The encoded protein is CASSSGLARDTQYF. Based on the CDR3 plus reference TRBV5-1 and TRBJ2-3, the full variable domain is KAGVTQTPRYLIKTRGQQVTLSCSPISGHRSVSWYQQTPGQGLQFLFEYFSETQRNKGNFPGRFSGRQFSNSRSEMNVSTLELGDSALYLCASSSGLARDTQYFGPGTRLTVL.